Sequencing of this TCR beta chain was carried out in a study of shared clonotypes between healthy human individuals. Trimming took off 5 bases at V and 4 bases at J, with 11 bases between the two ends. Germline CDR1 and CDR2: MNHEY and SMNVEV (reference sequence). This CDR3 has 14 residues. At deep level, the assay was performed. The data were produced by immunoSEQ multiplex PCR, yet TCRdb's version contains in-frame clones alone and is incomplete. This table has more than 600,000 clones, about 92% appearing once. Naive CD8 isolation took CD45RO-negative cells positively selected for CCR7 and excluded terminally differentiated effector memory CD45RA+ cells.

The sample was naive CD8+ T cells sorted from blood. The chain carries TRBV27 and TRBJ1-4; D is unclear. The clonotype comes from a man aged 25-45 years in good health. The CDR3: CASSVGQINEKLFF. CDR3 sequence (DNA): TGTGCCAGCAGTGTTGGGCAGATTAATGAAAAACTGTTTTTT.